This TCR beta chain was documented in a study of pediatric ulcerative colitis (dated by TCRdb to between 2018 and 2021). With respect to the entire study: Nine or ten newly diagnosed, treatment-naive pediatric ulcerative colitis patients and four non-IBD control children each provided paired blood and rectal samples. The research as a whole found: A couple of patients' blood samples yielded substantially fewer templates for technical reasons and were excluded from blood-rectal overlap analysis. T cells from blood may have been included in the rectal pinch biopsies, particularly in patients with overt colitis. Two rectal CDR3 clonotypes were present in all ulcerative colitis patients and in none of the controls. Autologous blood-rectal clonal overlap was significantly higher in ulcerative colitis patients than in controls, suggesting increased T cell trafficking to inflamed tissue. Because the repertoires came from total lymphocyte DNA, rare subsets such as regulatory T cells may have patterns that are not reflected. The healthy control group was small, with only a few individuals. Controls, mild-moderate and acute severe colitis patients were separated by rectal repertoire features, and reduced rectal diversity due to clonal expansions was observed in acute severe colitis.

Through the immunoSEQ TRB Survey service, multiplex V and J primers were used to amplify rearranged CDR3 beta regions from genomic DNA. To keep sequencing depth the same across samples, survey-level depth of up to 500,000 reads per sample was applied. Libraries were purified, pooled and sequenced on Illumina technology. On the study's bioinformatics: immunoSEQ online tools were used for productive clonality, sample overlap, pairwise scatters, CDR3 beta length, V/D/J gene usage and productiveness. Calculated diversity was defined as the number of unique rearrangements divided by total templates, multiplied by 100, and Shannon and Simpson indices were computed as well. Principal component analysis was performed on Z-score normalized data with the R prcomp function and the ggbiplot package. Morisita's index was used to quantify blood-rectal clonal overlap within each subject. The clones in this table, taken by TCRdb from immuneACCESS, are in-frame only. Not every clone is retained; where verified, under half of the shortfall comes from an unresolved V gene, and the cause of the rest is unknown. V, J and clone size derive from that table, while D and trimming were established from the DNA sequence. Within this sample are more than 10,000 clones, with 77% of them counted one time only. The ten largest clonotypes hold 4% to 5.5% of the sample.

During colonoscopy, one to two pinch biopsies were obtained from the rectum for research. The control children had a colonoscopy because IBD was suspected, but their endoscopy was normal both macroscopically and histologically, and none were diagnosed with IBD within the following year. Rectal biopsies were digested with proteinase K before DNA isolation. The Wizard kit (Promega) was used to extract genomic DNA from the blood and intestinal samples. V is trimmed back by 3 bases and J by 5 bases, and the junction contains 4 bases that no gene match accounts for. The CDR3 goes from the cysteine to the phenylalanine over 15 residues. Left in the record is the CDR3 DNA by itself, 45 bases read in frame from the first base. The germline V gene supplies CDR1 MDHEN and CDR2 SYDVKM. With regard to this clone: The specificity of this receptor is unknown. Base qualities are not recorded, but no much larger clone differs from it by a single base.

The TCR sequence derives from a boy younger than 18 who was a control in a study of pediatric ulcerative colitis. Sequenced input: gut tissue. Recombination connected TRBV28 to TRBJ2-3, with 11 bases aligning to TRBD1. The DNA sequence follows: TGTGCCAGCAGTTTGGACAGGGGGCGGAAAGATACGCAGTATTTT. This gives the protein CASSLDRGRKDTQYF.